A selection of T cell receptor beta chains follows, all from one sample in a study of cytomegalovirus exposure and HLA in healthy donors. TCRdb's copy holds only in-frame clones and misses some; the assay was immunoSEQ multiplex PCR. The sample lists about 200,000 clones, around 86% occurring once. Sequencing input: PBMCs. The receptors were sampled from a woman under 30 in good health and CMV-seropositive. The CDR3 runs from the conserved cysteine through the conserved F or W. The order of the fields is CDR3 length, V gene, J gene, CDR3 protein.

length: 15
V: TRBV28
J: TRBJ1-1
CDR3: CASSLWTGRNTEAFF

length: 15
V: TRBV4-1
J: TRBJ2-7
CDR3: CASSRGMGGPYEQYF

length: 14
V: TRBV27
J: TRBJ1-1
CDR3: CASRDRGSGTEAFF

length: 16
V: TRBV2
J: TRBJ1-4
CDR3: CASSGNRGRTNEKLFF

length: 16
V: TRBV4-1
J: TRBJ2-5
CDR3: CASSQEVGGGRETQYF

length: 14
V: TRBV28
J: TRBJ1-1
CDR3: CASSFSMEGTEAFF

length: 14
V: TRBV4-1
J: TRBJ2-7
CDR3: CASSQVRVSREQYF

length: 12
V: TRBV29-1
J: TRBJ1-1
CDR3: CSVEETLAEAFF

length: 17
V: TRBV9
J: TRBJ2-2
CDR3: CASSVSLAGVTTGELFF

length: 14
V: TRBV18
J: TRBJ1-2
CDR3: CASSSTETYYGYTF

length: 16
V: TRBV27
J: TRBJ2-7
CDR3: CASSLSPSGSSYEQYF

length: 18
V: TRBV2
J: TRBJ2-6
CDR3: CASSELQGGLKGANVLTF

length: 15
V: TRBV7-9
J: TRBJ1-3
CDR3: CASSSQRDGGDTIYF

length: 13
V: TRBV2
J: TRBJ2-3
CDR3: CASTPLSTDTQYF

length: 21
V: TRBV18
J: TRBJ1-2
CDR3: CASSPYVPAHHGSGGDYGYTF

length: 14
V: TRBV11-2
J: TRBJ2-2
CDR3: CASSFRGNTGELFF

length: 14
V: TRBV27
J: TRBJ1-4
CDR3: CASKLTGIAEKLFF

length: 15
V: TRBV11-3
J: TRBJ2-1
CDR3: CASSLAGVGYNEQFF

length: 15
V: TRBV7-8
J: TRBJ1-4
CDR3: CASSIWTGREEKLFF

length: 15
V: TRBV6-1
J: TRBJ2-3
CDR3: CASSELTGGLNTQYF

length: 17
V: TRBV11-2
J: TRBJ2-7
CDR3: CASSVTGTSGSNYEQYF

length: 18
V: TRBV5-1
J: TRBJ1-2
CDR3: CASSLDVGARPPGNGYTF

length: 14
V: TRBV5-1
J: TRBJ1-2
CDR3: CASSLNRADNGYTF

length: 13
V: TRBV5-5
J: TRBJ1-3
CDR3: CASSGPPGNTIYF

length: 15
V: TRBV28
J: TRBJ2-1
CDR3: CASTEVGGEYNEQFF

length: 14
V: TRBV28
J: TRBJ1-2
CDR3: CASSPQGAWYGYTF

length: 16
V: TRBV28
J: TRBJ2-5
CDR3: CASSFRDRGREETQYF

length: 15
V: TRBV29-1
J: TRBJ1-3
CDR3: CSVGGDRESGNTIYF

length: 14
V: TRBV7-9
J: TRBJ1-2
CDR3: CASSLAPGLEGYTF

length: 15
V: TRBV7-9
J: TRBJ1-1
CDR3: CASSQNRQANTEAFF

length: 14
V: TRBV2
J: TRBJ2-7
CDR3: CASAGQGFSYEQYF

length: 16
V: TRBV28
J: TRBJ2-3
CDR3: CASSSASGRARDTQYF

length: 12
V: TRBV7-2
J: TRBJ2-5
CDR3: CASSLAGETQYF

length: 15
V: TRBV5-6
J: TRBJ2-3
CDR3: CASSQGTTSTDTQYF

length: 15
V: TRBV5-5
J: TRBJ2-7
CDR3: CASSLVAAGDYEQYF

length: 12
V: TRBV18
J: TRBJ2-7
CDR3: CASSSRGQRGTF

length: 14
V: TRBV9
J: TRBJ2-7
CDR3: CASSAGEGVDEQYF

length: 15
V: TRBV5-8
J: TRBJ2-3
CDR3: CASSLFKREIGTQYF

length: 15
V: TRBV30
J: TRBJ1-1
CDR3: CAWSVPGETKFEAFF

length: 14
V: TRBV29-1
J: TRBJ2-7
CDR3: CSVKVRDSYYEQYF

length: 15
V: TRBV19
J: TRBJ1-1
CDR3: CASSIVYTRNTEAFF

length: 15
V: TRBV6-6
J: TRBJ1-1
CDR3: CASSHNRGMNTEAFF

length: 17
V: TRBV15
J: TRBJ1-4
CDR3: CATSRDPTGQPNEKLFF

length: 14
V: TRBV5-4
J: TRBJ2-5
CDR3: CASSLFSGQETQYF

length: 16
V: TRBV9
J: TRBJ2-1
CDR3: CASSVISGSSYNEQFF